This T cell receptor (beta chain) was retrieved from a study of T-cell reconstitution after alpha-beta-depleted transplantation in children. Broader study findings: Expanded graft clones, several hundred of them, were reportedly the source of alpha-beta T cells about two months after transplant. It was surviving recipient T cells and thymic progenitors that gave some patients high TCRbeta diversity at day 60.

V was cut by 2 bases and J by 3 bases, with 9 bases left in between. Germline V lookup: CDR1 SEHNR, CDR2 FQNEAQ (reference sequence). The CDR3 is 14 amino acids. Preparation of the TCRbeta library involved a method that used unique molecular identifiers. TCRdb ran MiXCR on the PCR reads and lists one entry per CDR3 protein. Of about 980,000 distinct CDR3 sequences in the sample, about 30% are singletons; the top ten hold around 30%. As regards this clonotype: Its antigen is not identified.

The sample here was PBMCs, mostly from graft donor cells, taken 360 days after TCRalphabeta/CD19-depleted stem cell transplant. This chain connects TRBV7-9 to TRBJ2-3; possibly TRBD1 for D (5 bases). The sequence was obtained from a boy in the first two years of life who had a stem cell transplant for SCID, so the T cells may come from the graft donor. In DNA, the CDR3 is TGTGCCAGCAGCTTACAGGGATGGACAGATACGCAGTATTTT. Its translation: CASSLQGWTDTQYF.